This T cell receptor (beta chain) is from a study of T cell responses to AZD1222 COVID-19 vaccine. Libraries were prepared by immunoSEQ multiplex PCR; TCRdb keeps only in-frame clonotypes and omits some of them. The profile shows over 110,000 clones, roughly 90% of them singletons. V was pared by 4 bases and J by 5 bases, with 8 bases between. The CDR3 is 12 residues long. CDR1 MDHEN and CDR2 SYDVKM come from the germline V gene. This clone has a handful of counts. The clonotype comes from an adult who received the AZD1222 COVID-19 vaccine. The chain carries TRBV28 and TRBJ2-5; the D gene is possibly TRBD1 (6 bases). The sample consisted of peripheral blood, taken 28 days after the second AZD1222 dose. The CDR3 DNA follows: TGTGCCAGCAGTTGGGGGCTTGAGACCCAGTACTTC. It is translated as CASSWGLETQYF.